This TCR beta chain stems from a study of beta chain features in type 1 diabetes listed by TCRdb under 2018. Study-wide context: No differences in mean age, gender distribution, total cell number or subset yield were found between patients and healthy donors. A total of about 100,000,000 sorted cells were examined across all samples, and RNA yield correlated strongly with the number of cells per subset. Regulatory and stem cell-like memory subsets were isolated from only 8 patients and about eight healthy donors, whereas naive and central memory subsets came from all 28 donors. The study compared TCRB repertoires of sorted circulating CD4+ T cell subsets between recently diagnosed type 1 diabetes patients and matched healthy donors.

The entire amount of isolated RNA was reverse transcribed using the High Capacity cDNA Reverse Transcription Kit, so the sequenced TCRB transcripts were expressed ones. Deep immunoSEQ sequencing was performed on naive, central memory and regulatory T cell samples, with an average of about 4 million total reads per sample. Sorted cells were lysed in RLT buffer and RNA was extracted with DNase-treated RNeasy Micro or Mini kits, depending on cell number. To prevent cross-contamination, each cell subset was processed individually, whereas patient and healthy donor samples were processed jointly. The immunoSEQ multiplex PCR was used to amplify TCRB sequences from cDNA, yielding 87-bp fragments that span the CDR3 region. Amplicons were sequenced on the Illumina HiSeq platform. The published analysis was carried out like this. Synthetic template baselines were used to correct PCR bias computationally, reads within Hamming distance 2 were collapsed, and singletons that could not be merged were discarded. By aligning reads against IMGT, V, D and J genes, CDR3 length, and insertions or deletions at six rearrangement sites were assigned. Within each subset, clonotype counts were normalized to the number of sorted cells before true diversity and Gini coefficients were calculated with the tcR R package. Repertoire sharing was quantified using the overlap coefficient calculated on TCRB nucleotide sequences. As a proxy for the pre-selection repertoire, out-of-frame TCRB sequences from naive cells were analyzed. The immuneACCESS repertoire file appears here via TCRdb, limited to in-frame rearrangements. These files lack a portion of the clones; in checked studies, under half of the deficit traces to unresolved V genes, and the cause of the others is not known. V and J calls and clone size are those listed in that table; D and trimming were worked out from the DNA. The sample profile shows under 300,000 clones; around 24% of them were found once. Around 0.013% of the sample comes from the top ten.

The paper's findings and limits, for the study overall: HLA sub-analyses involved small numbers of individuals, so any influence of HLA type on TCRB rearrangement remained unresolved. Because cDNA was sequenced instead of genomic DNA, activated cells with high expression could be over-represented, although the groups did not differ in activation or CD3 levels. Naive, central memory and regulatory TCRB repertoires appeared more similar among patients than among healthy donors. PCR may preferentially amplify shorter templates, but because patient and control samples were amplified and corrected together, any resulting skew would affect both groups equally. A moderate but significant shortening of TCRB CDR3 length was observed in type 1 diabetes patients in all four CD4+ subsets. Fewer insertions and more nucleotide deletions at VDJ recombination sites were observed in patients with type 1 diabetes, implying thymic rearrangement abnormalities.

This clone was seen more than once but under ten times. Which antigen it targets is not known. Base-call qualities are not available, and no considerably larger clone is one nucleotide away. From each donor, a single peripheral blood sample of about 116 mL on average was drawn into heparinised tubes. Using a panel that included CD45RO, CCR7, CD25, CD127, CD95 and CD27, naive, central memory, regulatory and stem cell-like memory CD4+ T cells were sorted on a BD FACSAria II. Every sorted population had a purity above 95%. PBMCs were isolated immediately by Lymphoprep density gradient centrifugation and stained directly without culture. To minimize batch effects, samples were stained and sorted in pairs, one healthy donor with one patient per experiment. The sequence came from a woman aged 25 to 39 with type 1 diabetes. The specimen sequenced was naive CD4+ T cells from blood. This specimen's cell subset or site label, per the study, means: true naive CD4+ T cells.

The DNA reads as follows: TGTGCCAGCAGCTTAGCACAGACCTACAATGAGCAGTTCTTC. This encodes CASSLAQTYNEQFF. The receptor chain draws on TRBV7-2 and TRBJ2-1; no D gene is confidently identified. There are 14 amino acids in the CDR3, from cysteine to phenylalanine inclusive. Just the 42-base CDR3 DNA is kept, in frame starting at base 1. V is cut by 0 bases and J by 2 bases, and the space between the germline ends is 5 bases. CDR1 SGHTA and CDR2 FQGNSA are derived from the germline V gene.